A single sample gave rise to the 16 T cell receptor beta chains below, sequenced in a study of T cell responses to AZD1222 COVID-19 vaccine. Generated by immunoSEQ multiplex PCR, the TCRdb table keeps only in-frame clones and is missing some. The repertoire holds 50,000 to 55,000 clones, with approximately 84% as singletons. This material consisted of peripheral blood, taken on day 0 of AZD1222 vaccination. The receptors here all came from an adult in good health.

The chain joins TRBV15 to TRBJ1-1; no firm D call. Per germline, CDR1 LNHNV and CDR2 YYDKDF (reference sequence). This CDR3 spans 16 amino acids. Between the trimmed V and J ends, which lost 0 bases and 3 bases, there was a span of 14 bases. CDR3 in amino acids: CATSRDEGISYTEAFF. CDR3 coding DNA: TGTGCCACCAGCAGAGACGAGGGTATATCTTACACTGAAGCTTTCTTT.

The gene calls are TRBV11-2 and TRBJ1-6; 10 nucleotides agree with TRBD1. V was pared by 4 bases and J by 10 bases, with 7 bases of the junction left unmatched. Germline values: CDR1 SGHAT, CDR2 FQNNGV. The CDR3 extends over 15 amino acids. CDR3 bases: TGTGCCAGCAGCTCAATAAGGACAGGGGGGTCACCCCTCCACTTT. Its translation is CASSSIRTGGSPLHF.

Only one count was recorded for this clone. This rearrangement joins TRBV7-2 to TRBJ1-4, with D unresolved. The V gene lost 0 bases and the J gene lost 8 bases, with 7 bases spanning the gap. Germline V gene lookup returns CDR1 SGHTA and CDR2 FQGNSA. The CDR3 is 13 amino acids. CDR3 in amino acids: CASSLALGEKLFF. The CDR3 DNA is TGTGCCAGCAGCTTAGCATTAGGCGAAAAACTGTTTTTT.

The CDR3 here is CASSPREGGGIQYF. The CDR3, as DNA: TGTGCCAGCAGCCCCCGGGAAGGAGGGGGCATTCAGTACTTC. This chain joins TRBV28 and TRBJ2-4, with D perhaps assigned TRBD1 or TRBD2 (6 bases each). Germline V CDR1 and CDR2: MDHEN, SYDVKM. CDR3 length equals 14 residues. Trimming took off 6 bases at V and 9 bases at J, with 18 bases between the two ends.

This chain connects TRBV6-2 or TRBV6-3 to TRBJ1-4, with 8 nucleotides matching TRBD1. Germline V gene lookup returns CDR1 MNHEY and CDR2 SVGEGT. After removal of 5 bases from V and 2 bases from J, the junction contained 4 bases not matched to a gene. The CDR3 runs to 15 residues. The CDR3 nucleotides are TGTGCCAGCAGTCCACGGGACAGGACTAATGAAAAACTGTTTTTT. Residues: CASSPRDRTNEKLFF.

CDR3 amino acids: CASRNSGTGVAYEQYF. The CDR3 DNA sequence: TGTGCCAGCAGGAACTCCGGGACTGGCGTAGCCTACGAGCAGTACTTC. The chain is built from TRBV7-3 and TRBJ2-7, with a tentative D call TRBD2 (6 bases). Germline CDR1 reads SGHTA; CDR2 reads FQGTGA. V was pared by 6 bases and J by 2 bases, with 20 bases between. This CDR3 has 16 residues. Combining the CDR3 with reference TRBV7-3 and TRBJ2-7 gives the whole variable domain GAGVSQTPSNKVTEKGKYVELRCDPISGHTALYWYRQSLGQGPEFLIYFQGTGAADDSGLPNDRFFAVRPEGSVSTLKIQRTERGDSAVYLCASRNSGTGVAYEQYFGPGTRLTVT.

V is TRBV7-2 and J is TRBJ1-1; no reliable D call. The CDR3 has 15 residues. Per the germline V gene, CDR1 is SGHTA and CDR2 is FQGNSA. Trimming cost V 2 bases and J 6 bases, with 16 bases left between them. Here the CDR3 reads CASSLQSGRGSEAFF. The CDR3 bases are TGTGCCAGCAGCTTACAGTCAGGACGTGGTTCTGAAGCTTTCTTT.

This clone was counted a single time. The rearrangement uses TRBV18 and TRBJ2-7; 9 bases fit TRBD1. This CDR3 has 15 residues. The V segment lost 5 bases and the J segment 3 bases; nucleotides outside the gene matches: 8. Germline CDR1 and CDR2: KGHSH and LQKENI. Here the CDR3 reads CASSYGQGTHYEQYF. As DNA, the CDR3 is TGTGCCAGCTCATACGGACAGGGGACCCACTACGAGCAGTACTTC.

The V gene is TRBV27, the J gene TRBJ1-5; perhaps TRBD1 as D (5 bases). This CDR3 is built from 15 residues. Germline V gene sequence: CDR1 MNHEY, CDR2 SMNVEV (reference sequence). V was clipped by 5 bases and J by 3 bases, with 14 bases between them. CDR3 in DNA: TGTGCCAGCAGTCCCCACGGGGGTGTCAATCAGCCCCAGCATTTT. It specifies CASSPHGGVNQPQHF.

The V gene is TRBV7-8, the J gene TRBJ1-2, with TRBD1 matching 9 bases. V shed 5 bases and J 5 bases; nucleotides not matched to a gene: 6. The CDR3 runs 14 residues. Germline V CDR1 and CDR2: SGHVS, FQNEAQ. CDR3 protein: CASSARTGAYGYTF. The DNA of the CDR3 is TGTGCCAGCAGCGCCCGGACAGGGGCGTATGGCTACACCTTC.

The rearrangement links TRBV3-1 (or the pseudogene TRBV3-2) to TRBJ1-3; D is undetermined. V was shortened by 2 bases and J by 4 bases, with 9 bases between the two germline ends. The CDR3 runs to 14 residues. The germline gives CDR1 LGHDT, CDR2 YNNKEL (reference sequence). DNA of the CDR3: TGTGCCAGCAGCCAAAGGCAGGCGGGAAACACCATATATTTT. Protein product: CASSQRQAGNTIYF.

This clone was seen a few times. This chain joins TRBV5-1 and TRBJ2-5, with 8 bases fitting TRBD1. This CDR3 has 15 residues. Germline CDR1 SGHRS, CDR2 YFSETQ. The junction had 7 bases not matched to a gene; V was cut back by 1 base and J by 5 bases. CDR3 nucleotides: TGCGCCAGCAGCTTGTCTCCGACAGGGGTCGAGACCCAGTACTTC. This sequence encodes CASSLSPTGVETQYF.

This chain connects TRBV27 to TRBJ1-5; D unresolved. The CDR3 length is 14 residues. Trimming stripped 2 bases from V and 5 bases from J, with 10 bases between. The germline V gene has CDR1 MNHEY and CDR2 SMNVEV (reference sequence). Here the CDR3 reads CASSLKAVYQPQHF. The CDR3 nucleotides read TGTGCCAGCAGTTTAAAGGCAGTTTATCAGCCCCAGCATTTT.

The rearrangement joins TRBV11-2 to TRBJ1-4, with TRBD1 identical over 7 bases. The CDR3 length is 16 residues. Germline loops: CDR1 SGHAT, CDR2 FQNNGV. The trim removed 1 base at V and 4 bases at J, leaving 6 bases unmatched. The CDR3 DNA reads TGTGCCAGCAGCTTAGGAGGACAGGTGATTAATGAAAAACTGTTTTTT. Amino acids: CASSLGGQVINEKLFF. The variable domain in full, with the rest retrieved from reference TRBV11-2 and TRBJ1-4, is EAGVAQSPRYKIIEKRQSVAFWCNPISGHATLYWYQQILGQGPKLLIQFQNNGVVDDSQLPKDRFSAERLKGVDSTLKIQPAKLEDSAVYLCASSLGGQVINEKLFFGSGTQLSVL.

The gene calls are TRBV30 and TRBJ2-3; a possible D gene is TRBD2 (5 bases). CDR1 and CDR2 (germline): GTSNPN, SVGIG (reference sequence). There are 14 residues in the CDR3. Trimming pared 2 bases from V and 2 bases from J, leaving 11 bases between. CDR3 DNA: TGTGCCTGGAGTTCCGGACTTACCACAGATACGCAGTATTTT. This translates into CAWSSGLTTDTQYF.

The rearrangement joins TRBV6-5 to TRBJ1-2; D may be TRBD1 (5 bases). Germline V gives CDR1 MNHEY, CDR2 SVGAGI. This CDR3 is 12 amino acids long. V shed 6 bases and J shed 7 bases, with 12 bases lying between them. In DNA, the CDR3 is TGTGCCAGCAGGGGGGACCGTCGTGGCTACACCTTC. Translated: CASRGDRRGYTF.